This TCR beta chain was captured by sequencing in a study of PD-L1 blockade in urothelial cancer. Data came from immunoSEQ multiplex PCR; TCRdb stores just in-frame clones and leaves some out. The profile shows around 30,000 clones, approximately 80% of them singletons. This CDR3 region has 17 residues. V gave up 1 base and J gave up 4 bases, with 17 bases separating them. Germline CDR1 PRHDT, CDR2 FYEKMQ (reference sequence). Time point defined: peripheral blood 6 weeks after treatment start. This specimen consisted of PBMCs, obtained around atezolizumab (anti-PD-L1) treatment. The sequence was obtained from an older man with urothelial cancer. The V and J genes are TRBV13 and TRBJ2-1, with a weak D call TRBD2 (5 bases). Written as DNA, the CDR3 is TGTGCCAGCAGCTTAGATGAGGGTCGTCGGGGATACAATGAGCAGTTCTTC. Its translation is CASSLDEGRRGYNEQFF.